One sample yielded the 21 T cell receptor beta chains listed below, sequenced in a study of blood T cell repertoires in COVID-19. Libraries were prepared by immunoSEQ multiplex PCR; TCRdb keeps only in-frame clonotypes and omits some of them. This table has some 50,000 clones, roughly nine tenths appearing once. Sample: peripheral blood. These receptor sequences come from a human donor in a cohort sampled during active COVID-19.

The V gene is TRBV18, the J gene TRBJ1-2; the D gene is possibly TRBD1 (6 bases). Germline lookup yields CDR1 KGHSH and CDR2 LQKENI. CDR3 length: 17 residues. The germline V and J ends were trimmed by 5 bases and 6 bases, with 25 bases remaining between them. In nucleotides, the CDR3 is TGTGCCAGCTCATGGCCATCAGGGGCTTCCCTTTTCAATGGCTACACCTTC. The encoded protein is CASSWPSGASLFNGYTF.

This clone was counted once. The CDR3 DNA reads as TGCGCCAGCAGCTTGGCCTCCTTTCACGGACAGCCGATCACTGAAGCTTTCTTT. It yields the protein CASSLASFHGQPITEAFF. The chain couples TRBV5-1 to TRBJ1-1; D might be TRBD1 (6 bases). This CDR3 is built from 18 residues. CDR1 and CDR2 from the germline V gene are SGHRS and YFSETQ. Trimming removed 0 bases at V and 4 bases at J, with 22 bases between.

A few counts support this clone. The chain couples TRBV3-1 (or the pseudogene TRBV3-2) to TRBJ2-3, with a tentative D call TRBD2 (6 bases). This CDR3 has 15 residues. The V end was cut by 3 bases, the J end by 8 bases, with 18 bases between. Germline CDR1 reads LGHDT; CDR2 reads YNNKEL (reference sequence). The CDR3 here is CASSQAQLGGRTQYF. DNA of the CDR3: TGTGCCAGCAGCCAGGCCCAATTGGGGGGTCGTACGCAGTATTTT.

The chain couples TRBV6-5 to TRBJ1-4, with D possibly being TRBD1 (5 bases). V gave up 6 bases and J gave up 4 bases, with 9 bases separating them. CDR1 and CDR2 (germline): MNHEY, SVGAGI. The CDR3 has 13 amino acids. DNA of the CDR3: TGTGCCAGCAGGGGGCCTTATAATGAAAAACTGTTTTTT. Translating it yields CASRGPYNEKLFF.

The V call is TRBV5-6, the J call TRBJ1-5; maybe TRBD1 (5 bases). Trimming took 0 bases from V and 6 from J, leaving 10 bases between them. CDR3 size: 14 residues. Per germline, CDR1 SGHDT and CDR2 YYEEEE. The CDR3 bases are TGTGCCAGCAGCTTGGGGGTCGGGGGTCAGCCCCAGCATTTT. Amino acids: CASSLGVGGQPQHF.

The CDR3, as DNA: TGTGCCAGTAGTAGGACTAGAAACTACAATGAGCAGTTCTTC. Translated: CASSRTRNYNEQFF. The J gene is TRBJ2-1, the V gene TRBV19, with 7 bases identical to TRBD2. The CDR3 is 14 amino acids. V lost 4 bases, J lost 3 bases, and 3 bases stayed unmatched. In germline, CDR1 is LNHDA, CDR2 SQIVND (reference sequence).

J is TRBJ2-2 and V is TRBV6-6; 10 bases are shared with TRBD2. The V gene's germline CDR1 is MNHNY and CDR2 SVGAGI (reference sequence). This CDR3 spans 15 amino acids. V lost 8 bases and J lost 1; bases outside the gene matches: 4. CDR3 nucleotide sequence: TGTGCCAGCTGGGGGACTAGCGAGAACACCGGGGAGCTGTTTTTT. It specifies CASWGTSENTGELFF.

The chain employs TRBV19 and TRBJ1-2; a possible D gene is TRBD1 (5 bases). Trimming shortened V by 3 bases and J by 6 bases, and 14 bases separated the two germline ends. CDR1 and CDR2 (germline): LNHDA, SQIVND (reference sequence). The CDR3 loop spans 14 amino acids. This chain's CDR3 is CASSIGFGGDGYTF. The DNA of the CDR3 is TGTGCCAGTAGTATCGGCTTCGGGGGTGATGGCTACACCTTC.

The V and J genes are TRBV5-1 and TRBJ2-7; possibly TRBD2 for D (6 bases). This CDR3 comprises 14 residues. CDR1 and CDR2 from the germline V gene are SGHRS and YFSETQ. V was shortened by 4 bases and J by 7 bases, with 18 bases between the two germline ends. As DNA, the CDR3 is TGCGCCAGCAGCCGTATTCCGGACGCGGGGGAGCAGTACTTC. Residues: CASSRIPDAGEQYF.

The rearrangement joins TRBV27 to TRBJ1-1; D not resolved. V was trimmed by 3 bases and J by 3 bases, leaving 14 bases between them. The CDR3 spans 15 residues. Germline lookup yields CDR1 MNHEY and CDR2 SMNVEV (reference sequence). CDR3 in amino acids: CASSFLSTLDTEAFF. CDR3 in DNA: TGTGCCAGCAGTTTTCTGAGTACCCTCGACACTGAAGCTTTCTTT.

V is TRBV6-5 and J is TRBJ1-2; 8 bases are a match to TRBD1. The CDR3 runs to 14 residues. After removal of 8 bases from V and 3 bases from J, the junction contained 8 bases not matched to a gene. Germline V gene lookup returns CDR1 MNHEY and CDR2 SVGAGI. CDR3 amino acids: CASGRRQGYYGYTF. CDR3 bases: TGTGCCAGCGGGCGCCGACAGGGGTACTATGGCTACACCTTC.

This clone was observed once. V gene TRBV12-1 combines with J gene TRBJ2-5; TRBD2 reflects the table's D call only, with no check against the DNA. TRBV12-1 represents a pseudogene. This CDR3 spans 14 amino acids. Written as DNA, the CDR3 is TGTGCCAGCAGTTCTAGCGGGGCCAAAGAGACCCAGTACTTC. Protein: CASSSSGAKETQYF.

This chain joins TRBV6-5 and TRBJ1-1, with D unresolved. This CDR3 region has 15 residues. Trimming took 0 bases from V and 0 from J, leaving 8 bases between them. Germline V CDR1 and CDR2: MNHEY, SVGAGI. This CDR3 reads CASSYSRKMNTEAFF. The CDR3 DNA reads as TGTGCCAGCAGTTACTCGAGGAAGATGAACACTGAAGCTTTCTTT.

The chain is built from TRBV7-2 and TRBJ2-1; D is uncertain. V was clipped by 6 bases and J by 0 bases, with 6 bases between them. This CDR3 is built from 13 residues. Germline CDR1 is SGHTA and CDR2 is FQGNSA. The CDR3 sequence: CASSTDSYNEQFF. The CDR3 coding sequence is TGTGCCAGCAGTACTGACTCCTACAATGAGCAGTTCTTC.

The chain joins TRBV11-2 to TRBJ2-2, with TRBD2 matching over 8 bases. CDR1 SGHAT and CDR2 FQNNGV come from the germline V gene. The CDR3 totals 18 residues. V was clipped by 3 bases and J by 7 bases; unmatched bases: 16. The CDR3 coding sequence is TGTGCCAGCAGCTTCGAACTAGCGGCCAATCGCGAATTCGGGGAGCTGTTTTTT. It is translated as CASSFELAANREFGELFF.

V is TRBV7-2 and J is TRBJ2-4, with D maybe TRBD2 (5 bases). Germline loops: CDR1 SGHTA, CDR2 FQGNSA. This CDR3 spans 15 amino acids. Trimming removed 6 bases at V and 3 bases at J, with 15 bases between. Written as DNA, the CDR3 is TGTGCCAGCAGTCAACTCCGAGGAGGCAAAAACATTCAGTACTTC. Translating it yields CASSQLRGGKNIQYF.

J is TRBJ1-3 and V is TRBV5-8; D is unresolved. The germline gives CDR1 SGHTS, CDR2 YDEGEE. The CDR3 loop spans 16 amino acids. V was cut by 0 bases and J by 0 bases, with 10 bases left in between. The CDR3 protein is CASSLGRLNSGNTIYF. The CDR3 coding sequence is TGTGCCAGCAGCTTGGGGCGGCTGAACTCTGGAAACACCATATATTTT.

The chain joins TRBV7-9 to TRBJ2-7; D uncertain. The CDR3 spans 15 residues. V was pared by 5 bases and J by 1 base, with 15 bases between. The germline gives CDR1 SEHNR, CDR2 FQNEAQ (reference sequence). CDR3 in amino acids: CASSARYRESYEQYF. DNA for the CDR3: TGTGCCAGCAGCGCAAGGTACAGAGAATCCTACGAGCAGTACTTC.

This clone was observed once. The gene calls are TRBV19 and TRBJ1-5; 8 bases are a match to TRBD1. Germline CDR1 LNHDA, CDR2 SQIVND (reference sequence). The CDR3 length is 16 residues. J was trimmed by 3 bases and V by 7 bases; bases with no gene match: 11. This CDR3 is CASTTTGQGLNQPQHF. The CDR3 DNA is TGTGCCAGTACCACCACCGGACAGGGACTCAATCAGCCCCAGCATTTT.

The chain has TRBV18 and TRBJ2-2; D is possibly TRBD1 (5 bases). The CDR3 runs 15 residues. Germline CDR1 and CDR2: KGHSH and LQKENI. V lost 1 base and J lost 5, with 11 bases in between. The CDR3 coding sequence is TGTGCCAGCTCACCACGGGGCGTTGGGACCGGGGAGCTGTTTTTT. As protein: CASSPRGVGTGELFF.

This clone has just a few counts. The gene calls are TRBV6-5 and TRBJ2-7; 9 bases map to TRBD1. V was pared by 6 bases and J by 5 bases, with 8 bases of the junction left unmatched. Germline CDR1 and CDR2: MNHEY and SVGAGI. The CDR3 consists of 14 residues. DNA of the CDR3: TGTGCCAGCAGGGCGACAGGGGGTATCCACGAGCAGTACTTC. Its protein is CASRATGGIHEQYF.